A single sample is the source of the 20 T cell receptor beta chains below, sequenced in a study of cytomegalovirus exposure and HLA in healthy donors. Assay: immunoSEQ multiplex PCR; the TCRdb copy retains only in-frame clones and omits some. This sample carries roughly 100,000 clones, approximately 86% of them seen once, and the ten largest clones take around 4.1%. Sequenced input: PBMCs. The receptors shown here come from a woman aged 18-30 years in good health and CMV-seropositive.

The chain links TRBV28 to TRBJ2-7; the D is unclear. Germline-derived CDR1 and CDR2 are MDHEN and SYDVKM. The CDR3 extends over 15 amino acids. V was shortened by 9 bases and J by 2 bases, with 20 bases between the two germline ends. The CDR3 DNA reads TGTGCCAGTTCCGACCTGACACGGAAACCCTACGAGCAGTACTTC. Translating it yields CASSDLTRKPYEQYF.

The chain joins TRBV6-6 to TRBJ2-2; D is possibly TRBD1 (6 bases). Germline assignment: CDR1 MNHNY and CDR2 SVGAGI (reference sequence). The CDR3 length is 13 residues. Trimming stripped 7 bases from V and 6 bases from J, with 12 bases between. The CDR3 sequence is CASTQGRAGELFF. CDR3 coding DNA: TGTGCCAGCACGCAGGGGCGGGCCGGGGAGCTGTTTTTT.

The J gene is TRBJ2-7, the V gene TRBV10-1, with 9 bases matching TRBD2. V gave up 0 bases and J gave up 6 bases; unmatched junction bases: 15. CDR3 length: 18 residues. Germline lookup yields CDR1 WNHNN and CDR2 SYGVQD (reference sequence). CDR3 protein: CASSESSLAGPVGFEQYF. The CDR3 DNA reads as TGCGCCAGCAGTGAGTCTAGTCTAGCGGGACCGGTAGGCTTCGAGCAGTACTTC.

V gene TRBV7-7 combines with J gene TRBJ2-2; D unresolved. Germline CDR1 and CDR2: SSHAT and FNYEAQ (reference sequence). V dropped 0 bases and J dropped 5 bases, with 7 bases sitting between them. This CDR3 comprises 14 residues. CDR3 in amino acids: CASSLALQTGELFF. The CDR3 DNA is TGTGCCAGCAGCTTAGCGCTGCAGACCGGGGAGCTGTTTTTT.

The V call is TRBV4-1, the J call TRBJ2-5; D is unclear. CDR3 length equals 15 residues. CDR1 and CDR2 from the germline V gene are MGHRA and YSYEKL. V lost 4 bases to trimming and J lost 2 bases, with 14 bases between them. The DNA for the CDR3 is TGCGCCAGCAGCCCCCTTCCAGGCTATCAAGAGACCCAGTACTTC. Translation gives CASSPLPGYQETQYF.

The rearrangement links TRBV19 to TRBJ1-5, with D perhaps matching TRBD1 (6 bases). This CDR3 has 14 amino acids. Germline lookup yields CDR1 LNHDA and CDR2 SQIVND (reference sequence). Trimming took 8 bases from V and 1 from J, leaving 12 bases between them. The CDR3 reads CASAQGISNQPQHF. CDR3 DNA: TGTGCCAGTGCACAGGGAATAAGCAATCAGCCCCAGCATTTT.

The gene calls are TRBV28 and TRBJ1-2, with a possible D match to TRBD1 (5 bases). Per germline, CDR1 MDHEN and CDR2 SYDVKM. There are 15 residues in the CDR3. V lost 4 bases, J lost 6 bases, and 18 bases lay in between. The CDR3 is CASSSWTRGVDGYTF. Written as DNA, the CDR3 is TGTGCCAGCAGTTCATGGACCCGGGGGGTAGATGGCTACACCTTC.

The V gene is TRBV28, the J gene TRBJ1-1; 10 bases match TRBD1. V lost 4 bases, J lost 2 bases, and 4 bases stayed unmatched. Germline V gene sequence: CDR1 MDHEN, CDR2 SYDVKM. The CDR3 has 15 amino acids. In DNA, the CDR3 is TGTGCCAGCAGTTCGGGACAGGGGCGTAACACTGAAGCTTTCTTT. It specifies CASSSGQGRNTEAFF.

CDR3 bases: TGTGCCAGCAGTAAAGAACAGGGGGAAAATTTAGATACGCAGTATTTT. This gives the protein CASSKEQGENLDTQYF. The chain has TRBV2 and TRBJ2-3; 8 bases agree with TRBD1. CDR3 size: 16 residues. V trimming: 5 bases; J trimming: 5 bases; junction bases outside the gene matches: 12. The germline gives CDR1 SNHLY, CDR2 FYNNEI.

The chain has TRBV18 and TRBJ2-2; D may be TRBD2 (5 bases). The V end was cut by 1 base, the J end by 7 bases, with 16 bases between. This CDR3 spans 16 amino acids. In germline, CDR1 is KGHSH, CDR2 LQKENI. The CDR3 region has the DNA TGTGCCAGCTCACCACTCGGCCTCGGGGTGAGCGGGGAGCTGTTTTTT. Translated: CASSPLGLGVSGELFF.

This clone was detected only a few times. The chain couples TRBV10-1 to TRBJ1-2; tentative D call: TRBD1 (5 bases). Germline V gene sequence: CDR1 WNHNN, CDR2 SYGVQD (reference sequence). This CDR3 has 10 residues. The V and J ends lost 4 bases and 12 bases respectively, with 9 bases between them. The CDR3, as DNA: TGCGCCAGCAGTGGGGGGGTGGACACCTTC. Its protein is CASSGGVDTF.

The CDR3 loop is CASSPRQGTRNEQFF. Written as DNA, the CDR3 is TGTGCCAGCAGCCCAAGACAGGGGACAAGGAATGAGCAGTTCTTC. The chain recombines TRBV7-8 with TRBJ2-1, with TRBD1 matching 8 bases. Germline CDR1 is SGHVS and CDR2 is FQNEAQ. The CDR3 has 15 residues. The V and J ends lost 5 bases and 7 bases, in that order; junction bases with no gene match: 10.

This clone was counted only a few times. For the CDR3, the DNA is TGTGCCAGCTCACCGCGGGGGGGCTCAGGCTACACCTTC. This encodes CASSPRGGSGYTF. The chain uses TRBV18 and TRBJ1-2; D perhaps matches TRBD1 (6 bases). CDR1 is KGHSH, CDR2 LQKENI, per germline. V was clipped by 3 bases and J by 8 bases, with 13 bases between them. The CDR3 extends over 13 amino acids.

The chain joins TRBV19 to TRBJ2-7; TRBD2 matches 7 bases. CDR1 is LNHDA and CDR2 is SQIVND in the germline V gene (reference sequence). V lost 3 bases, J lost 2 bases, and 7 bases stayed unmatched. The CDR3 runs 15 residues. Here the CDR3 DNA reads TGTGCCAGTAGTATTTCAAGCGGGGCAACCTACGAGCAGTACTTC. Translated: CASSISSGATYEQYF.

The CDR3 protein is CASSSGTGTGNTIYF. The CDR3 DNA follows: TGCGCCAGCAGTTCCGGGACAGGGACTGGAAACACCATATATTTT. The chain uses TRBV5-1 and TRBJ1-3; 9 positions match TRBD1. The germline V gene has CDR1 SGHRS and CDR2 YFSETQ. The CDR3 consists of 15 residues. Trimming took 5 bases from V and 2 from J; bases not matched to a gene: 5. The full variable domain, completed using reference TRBV5-1 and TRBJ1-3, is KAGVTQTPRYLIKTRGQQVTLSCSPISGHRSVSWYQQTPGQGLQFLFEYFSETQRNKGNFPGRFSGRQFSNSRSEMNVSTLELGDSALYLCASSSGTGTGNTIYFGEGSWLTVV.

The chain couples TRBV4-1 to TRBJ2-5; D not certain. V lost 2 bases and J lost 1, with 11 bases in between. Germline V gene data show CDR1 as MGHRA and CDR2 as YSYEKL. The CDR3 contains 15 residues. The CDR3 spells CASSQFGLSQETQYF. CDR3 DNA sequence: TGCGCCAGCAGCCAATTTGGGCTATCCCAAGAGACCCAGTACTTC.

CDR3 protein: CASSFGQGFYEQYF. DNA for the CDR3: TGTGCCAGCAGCTTCGGGCAGGGGTTCTACGAGCAGTACTTC. The chain joins TRBV5-6 to TRBJ2-7, with D perhaps matching TRBD1 (6 bases). V was shortened by 2 bases and J by 3 bases, with 12 bases between the two germline ends. The CDR3 extends over 14 amino acids. Germline V gene sequence: CDR1 SGHDT, CDR2 YYEEEE.

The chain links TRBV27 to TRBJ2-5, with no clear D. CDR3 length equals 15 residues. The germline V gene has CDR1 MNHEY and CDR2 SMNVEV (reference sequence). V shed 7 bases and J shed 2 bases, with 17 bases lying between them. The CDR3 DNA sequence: TGTGCCAGCAACCCCGTTGGCCCTTTACAAGAGACCCAGTACTTC. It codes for CASNPVGPLQETQYF.

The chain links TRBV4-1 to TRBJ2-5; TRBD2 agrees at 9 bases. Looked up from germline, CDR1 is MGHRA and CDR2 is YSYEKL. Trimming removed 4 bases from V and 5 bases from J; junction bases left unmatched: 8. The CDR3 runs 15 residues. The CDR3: CASSRELAGGETQYF. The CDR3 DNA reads TGCGCCAGCAGCCGGGAACTAGCGGGTGGGGAGACCCAGTACTTC.

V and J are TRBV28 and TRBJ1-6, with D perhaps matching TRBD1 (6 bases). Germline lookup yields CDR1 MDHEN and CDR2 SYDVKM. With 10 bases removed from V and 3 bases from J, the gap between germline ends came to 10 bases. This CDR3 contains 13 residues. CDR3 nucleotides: TGTGCCACTAGGACAGTCTATAATTCACCCCTCCACTTT. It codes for CATRTVYNSPLHF.